This TCR beta chain was sequenced during a study of Tregs in tolerant kidney transplant recipients. Findings and caveats of the study: Donor-specific Treg expansion exceeded global Treg expansion in tolerant patients, suggesting antigen drive. Validation in larger populations is needed because few patients were studied. Activated donor B cell expansion appeared to reveal the most relevant donor-specific TCRbeta repertoire.

The repertoire was sequenced with immunoSEQ multiplex PCR; TCRdb's copy has only in-frame clones and lacks some. The data hold about 73,000 clones, with roughly 90% observed a single time. From germline, CDR1 is SGHTA and CDR2 FQGNSA. The CDR3 contains 14 residues. The V gene lost 7 bases and the J gene lost 4 bases, with 17 bases spanning the gap. Notes on this clone: What it binds is unknown.

This specimen consisted of Tregs from blood, obtained before the transplant. The V gene is TRBV7-2, the J gene TRBJ2-7; D is unclear. The TCR sequence derives from a human donor who received a combined kidney and bone marrow transplant. DNA of the CDR3: TGTGCCAGCACCAAAATACCCACATTATACGAGCAGTACTTC. This codes for CASTKIPTLYEQYF. Variable domain in full (rest from reference TRBV7-2 and TRBJ2-7): GAGVSQSPSNKVTEKGKDVELRCDPISGHTALYWYRQSLGQGLEFLIYFQGNSAPDKSGLPSDRFSAERTGGSVSTLTIQRTQQEDSAVYLCASTKIPTLYEQYFGPGTRLTVT.